The 10 T cell receptor beta chains below were found in one sample sequenced in a study of a mutant IDH1 vaccine in newly diagnosed glioma. Only in-frame clones appear in the TCRdb table, and some are missing; sequencing was by immunoSEQ multiplex PCR. The repertoire has about 27,000 clones, less than 90% of them found once; the top ten carry roughly a third. Time point of the sample: week 35, safety follow-up. Topical imiquimod accompanied each vaccine dose, which consisted of 300 ug of mutant IDH1 20-mer peptide. The antigens of these receptors remain unknown. The material sequenced was PBMCs, taken from a glioma patient whose treatment included an IDH1 peptide vaccine. These receptor sequences come from a young man with glioma.

The V and J genes are TRBV29-1 and TRBJ1-4; D uncertain. The CDR3 length is 14 residues. Deletions cut 4 bases from V and 0 bases from J, with 9 bases between. CDR1 and CDR2 (germline): SQVTM, ANQGSEA. The CDR3: CSVARTTTNEKLFF. DNA of the CDR3: TGCAGCGTTGCCAGGACTACAACTAATGAAAAACTGTTTTTT.

J is TRBJ2-2 and V is TRBV19; the D is unclear. V was clipped by 5 bases and J by 8 bases, with 15 bases between them. In germline, CDR1 is LNHDA, CDR2 SQIVND (reference sequence). The CDR3 has 14 amino acids. CDR3 amino acids: CASSELELRGELFF. CDR3 nucleotides: TGTGCCAGTAGTGAGCTGGAGTTAAGAGGGGAGCTGTTTTTT.

The rearrangement links TRBV7-2 to TRBJ2-7, with no clear D. The CDR3 contains 13 residues. Germline V gene data show CDR1 as SGHTA and CDR2 as FQGNSA. V was shortened by 1 base and J by 2 bases, with 6 bases between the two germline ends. The CDR3 DNA sequence: TGTGCCAGCAGCTTAGAGAGGACCTACGAGCAGTACTTC. Translated, it gives CASSLERTYEQYF.

The chain uses TRBV6-5 and TRBJ1-4; a weak D match, TRBD1 (6 bases). From germline, CDR1 is MNHEY and CDR2 SVGAGI. The length of the CDR3 is 15 residues. The ends were cut back, 5 bases at V and 6 bases at J, with 16 bases in the middle. Here the CDR3 DNA reads TGTGCCAGCAGTCCCGGGGGGGCTCGCGATGAAAAACTGTTTTTT. Protein sequence: CASSPGGARDEKLFF.

The chain links TRBV13 to TRBJ2-5; 8 positions match TRBD2. J was trimmed by 2 bases and V by 2 bases; bases with no gene match: 10. The CDR3 loop spans 17 amino acids. Per germline, CDR1 PRHDT and CDR2 FYEKMQ (reference sequence). Here the CDR3 reads CASSLNPAGAVQETQYF. The CDR3 DNA reads as TGTGCCAGCAGCTTAAACCCAGCGGGGGCCGTACAAGAGACCCAGTACTTC. Filled out from reference TRBV13 and TRBJ2-5, the complete variable domain reads AAGVIQSPRHLIKEKRETATLKCYPIPRHDTVYWYQQGPGQDPQFLISFYEKMQSDKGSIPDRFSAQQFSDYHSELNMSSLELGDSALYFCASSLNPAGAVQETQYFGPGTRLLVL.

This clone was counted a few times. The chain is built from TRBV19 and TRBJ2-7; D is unresolved. The CDR3 runs 11 residues. V gave up 6 bases and J gave up 5 bases, with 8 bases separating them. Germline-derived CDR1 and CDR2 are LNHDA and SQIVND (reference sequence). For the CDR3, the DNA is TGTGCCAGTAGCTGGAGAGACGAGCAGTACTTC. Encoded protein: CASSWRDEQYF.

The rearrangement links TRBV28 to TRBJ1-1; D gene ambiguous. Germline CDR1 reads MDHEN; CDR2 reads SYDVKM. The V and J ends lost 3 bases and 4 bases respectively, with 6 bases between them. This CDR3 has 12 amino acids. The CDR3 reads CASSFEVTEAFF. CDR3 coding DNA: TGTGCCAGCAGTTTCGAGGTCACTGAAGCTTTCTTT.

The V call is TRBV5-1, the J call TRBJ1-1; D is perhaps TRBD1 (6 bases). Looked up from germline, CDR1 is SGHRS and CDR2 is YFSETQ. The germline V and J ends were trimmed by 2 bases and 1 base, with 9 bases remaining between them. This CDR3 has 14 residues. DNA of the CDR3: TGCGCCAGCAGCTTTATGGGGGCGAACACTGAAGCTTTCTTT. Its translation: CASSFMGANTEAFF.

The rearrangement joins TRBV6-5 to TRBJ2-4, with 9 positions matching TRBD1. Germline CDR1 reads MNHEY; CDR2 reads SVGAGI. With V trimmed by 4 bases and J by 5 bases, 9 bases remained unmatched. The CDR3 is made up of 16 amino acids. In DNA form, the CDR3 reads TGTGCCAGCAGTTCCACAGGGGGCGGGTATCAAAACATTCAGTACTTC. Amino acids: CASSSTGGGYQNIQYF.

This clone occurred once. The chain carries TRBV6-5 and TRBJ2-3; unclear D gene. The germline gives CDR1 MNHEY, CDR2 SVGAGI. V lost 2 bases to trimming and J lost 7 bases, with 13 bases between them. The CDR3 is made up of 14 amino acids. CDR3 residues: CASSYGSSGNTQYF. The CDR3 nucleotides read TGTGCCAGCAGTTACGGAAGCTCTGGGAATACGCAGTATTTT.